This TCR beta chain is drawn from a study of response to subunit inactivated influenza vaccine. From the RT-PCR reads, TCRdb called clonotypes with MiXCR, one entry per CDR3 protein. The sample holds a few hundred thousand distinct CDR3 sequences; 22% are singletons and the top ten take over 9%. V was trimmed by 6 bases and J by 6 bases, leaving 21 bases between them. Germline-derived CDR1 and CDR2 are MNHNS and SASEGT. The CDR3 runs 16 residues. About this clonotype itself: Antigen: not known.

Whole-study findings and limits: It was suggested by the authors that few new T cells are recruited by each seasonal influenza vaccination.

The material sequenced was PBMCs from blood, taken approximately 20 months after vaccination. The source is a man in his fifties or sixties who received an inactivated influenza vaccine. The rearrangement uses TRBV6-1 and TRBJ1-5; perhaps TRBD1 as D (6 bases). CDR3: CASRATGYVEVQPQHF. In DNA form, the CDR3 reads TGTGCCAGCAGGGCGACAGGTTACGTAGAGGTTCAGCCCCAGCATTTT.